This T cell receptor (beta chain) was recovered during a study of CD8+ T cells in alopecia areata. As the sequencing template, cDNA was produced by extracting RNA and reverse transcribing it. TCRdb's copy holds only in-frame clones and misses some; the assay was immunoSEQ multiplex PCR. The sample carries 200,000 to 250,000 clones, over 60% recorded once. Trimming left V 1 base short and J 7 bases short, with 11 bases between. CDR1 is SQVTM, CDR2 ANQGSEA, per germline. There are 13 residues in the CDR3. Described treatment: oral pan-JAK inhibitor, 5-10 mg twice daily. This sequence originates from a human donor with alopecia areata. V gene TRBV29-1 combines with J gene TRBJ2-1; no definite D call. Sample: CD4+ T cells sorted from blood, taken around week 42, from a patient treated with tofacitinib. The CDR3 here is CSVEGLAGNEQFF. The CDR3 region has the DNA TGCAGCGTTGAAGGCTTGGCTGGGAATGAGCAGTTCTTC.